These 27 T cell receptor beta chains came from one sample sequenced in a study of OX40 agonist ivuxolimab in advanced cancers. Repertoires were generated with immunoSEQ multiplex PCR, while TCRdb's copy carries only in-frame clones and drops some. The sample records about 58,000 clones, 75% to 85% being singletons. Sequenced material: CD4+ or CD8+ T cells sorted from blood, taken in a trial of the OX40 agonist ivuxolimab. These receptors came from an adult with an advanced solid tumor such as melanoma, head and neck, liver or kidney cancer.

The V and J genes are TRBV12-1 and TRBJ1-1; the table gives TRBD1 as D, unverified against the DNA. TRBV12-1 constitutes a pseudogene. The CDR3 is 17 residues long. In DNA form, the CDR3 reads TGTGCCAGCAGCTCCAACCGGGACAGGGTTGTGAACACTGAAGCTTTCTTT. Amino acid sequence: CASSSNRDRVVNTEAFF.

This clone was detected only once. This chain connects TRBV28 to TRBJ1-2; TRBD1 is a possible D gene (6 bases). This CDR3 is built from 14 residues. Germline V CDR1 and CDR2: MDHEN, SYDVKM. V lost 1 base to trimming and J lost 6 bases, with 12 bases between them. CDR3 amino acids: CASSLYGQRDGYTF. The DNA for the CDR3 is TGTGCCAGCAGTTTATACGGACAGCGGGATGGCTACACCTTC.

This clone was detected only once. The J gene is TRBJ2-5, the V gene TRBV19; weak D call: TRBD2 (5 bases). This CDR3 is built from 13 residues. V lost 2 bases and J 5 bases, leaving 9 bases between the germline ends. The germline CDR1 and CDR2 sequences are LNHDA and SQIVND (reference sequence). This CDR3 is CASSIPASETQYF. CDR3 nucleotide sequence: TGTGCCAGTAGTATACCGGCTAGCGAGACCCAGTACTTC.

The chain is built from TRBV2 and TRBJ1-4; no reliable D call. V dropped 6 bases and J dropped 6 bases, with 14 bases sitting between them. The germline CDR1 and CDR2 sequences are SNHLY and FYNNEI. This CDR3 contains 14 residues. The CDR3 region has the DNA TGTGCCAGCAGAGATCCGGGAATGGATGAAAAACTGTTTTTT. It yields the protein CASRDPGMDEKLFF.

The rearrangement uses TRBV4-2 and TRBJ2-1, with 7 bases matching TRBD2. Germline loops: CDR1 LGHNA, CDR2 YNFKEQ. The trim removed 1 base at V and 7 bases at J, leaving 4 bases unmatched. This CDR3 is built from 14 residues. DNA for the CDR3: TGTGCCAGCAGCCAAGTTGGGGGGGGAAATGAGCAGTTCTTC. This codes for CASSQVGGGNEQFF.

CDR3 protein: CAISGYGTGNEQFF. CDR3 coding DNA: TGTGCCATCAGTGGGTACGGGACAGGTAATGAGCAGTTCTTC. This rearrangement joins TRBV10-3 to TRBJ2-1; 8 positions agree with TRBD1. CDR1 ENHRY and CDR2 SYGVKD come from the germline V gene. There are 14 residues in the CDR3. V was pared by 4 bases and J by 7 bases, with 6 bases of the junction left unmatched.

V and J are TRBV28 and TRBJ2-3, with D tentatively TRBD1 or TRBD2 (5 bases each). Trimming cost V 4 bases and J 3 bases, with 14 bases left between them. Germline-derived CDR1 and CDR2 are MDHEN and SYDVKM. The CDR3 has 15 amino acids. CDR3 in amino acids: CASSYIRDPTDTQYF. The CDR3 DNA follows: TGTGCCAGCAGTTATATCCGGGACCCTACAGATACGCAGTATTTT. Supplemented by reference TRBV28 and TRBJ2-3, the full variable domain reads DVKVTQSSRYLVKRTGEKVFLECVQDMDHENMFWYRQDPGLGLRLIYFSYDVKMKEKGDIPEGYSVSREKKERFSLILESASTNQTSMYLCASSYIRDPTDTQYFGPGTRLTVL.

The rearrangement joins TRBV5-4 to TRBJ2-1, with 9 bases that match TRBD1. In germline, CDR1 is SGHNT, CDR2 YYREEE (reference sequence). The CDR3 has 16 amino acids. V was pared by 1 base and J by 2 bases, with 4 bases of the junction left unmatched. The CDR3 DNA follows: TGTGCCAGCAGCTTGATAGGGACAGGGCCCTACAATGAGCAGTTCTTC. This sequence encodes CASSLIGTGPYNEQFF.

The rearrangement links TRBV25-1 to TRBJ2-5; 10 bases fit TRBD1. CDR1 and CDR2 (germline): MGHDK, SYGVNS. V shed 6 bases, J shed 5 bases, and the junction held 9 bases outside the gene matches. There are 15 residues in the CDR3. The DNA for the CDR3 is TGTGCCAGCAGAGGGACAGGGGAGGGAGTTGAGACCCAGTACTTC. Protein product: CASRGTGEGVETQYF.

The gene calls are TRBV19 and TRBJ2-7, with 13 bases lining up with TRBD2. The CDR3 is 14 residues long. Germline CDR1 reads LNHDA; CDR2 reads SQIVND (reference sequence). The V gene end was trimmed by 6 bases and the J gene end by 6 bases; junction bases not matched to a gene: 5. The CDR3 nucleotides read TGTGCCAGTAGGACGGGACTAGCGGGGCGCGAGCAGTACTTC. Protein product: CASRTGLAGREQYF.

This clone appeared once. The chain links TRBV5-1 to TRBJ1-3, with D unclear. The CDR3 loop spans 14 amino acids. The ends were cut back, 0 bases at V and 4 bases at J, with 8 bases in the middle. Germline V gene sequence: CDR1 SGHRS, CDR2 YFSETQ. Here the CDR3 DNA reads TGCGCCAGCAGCTTGGCGGGGTACGGAAACACCATATATTTT. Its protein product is CASSLAGYGNTIYF.

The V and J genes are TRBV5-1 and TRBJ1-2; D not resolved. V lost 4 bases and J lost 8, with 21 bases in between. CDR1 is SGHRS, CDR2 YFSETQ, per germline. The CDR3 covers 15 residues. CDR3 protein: CASSANSYDAGGYTF. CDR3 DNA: TGCGCCAGCAGCGCAAACAGCTATGACGCAGGAGGCTACACCTTC.

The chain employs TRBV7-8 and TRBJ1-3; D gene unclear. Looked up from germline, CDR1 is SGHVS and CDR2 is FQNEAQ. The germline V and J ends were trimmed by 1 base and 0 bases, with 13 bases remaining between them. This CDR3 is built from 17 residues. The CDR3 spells CASSLEFGPRSGNTIYF. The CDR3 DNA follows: TGTGCCAGCAGCTTAGAGTTCGGGCCGCGCTCTGGAAACACCATATATTTT.

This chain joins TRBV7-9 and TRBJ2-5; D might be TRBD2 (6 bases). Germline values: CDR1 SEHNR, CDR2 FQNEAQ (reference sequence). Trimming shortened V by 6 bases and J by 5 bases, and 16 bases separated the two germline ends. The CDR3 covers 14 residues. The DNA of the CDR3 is TGTGCCAGCAGGTGGGGTCGTCGGGGGGAGACCCAGTACTTC. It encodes CASRWGRRGETQYF.

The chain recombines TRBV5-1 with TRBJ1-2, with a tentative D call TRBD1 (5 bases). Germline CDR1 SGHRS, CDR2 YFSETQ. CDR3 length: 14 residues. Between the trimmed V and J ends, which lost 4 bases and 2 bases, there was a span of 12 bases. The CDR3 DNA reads TGCGCCAGCAGCGATCAGGGACCGAACTATGGCTACACCTTC. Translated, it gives CASSDQGPNYGYTF. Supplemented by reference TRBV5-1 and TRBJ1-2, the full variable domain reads KAGVTQTPRYLIKTRGQQVTLSCSPISGHRSVSWYQQTPGQGLQFLFEYFSETQRNKGNFPGRFSGRQFSNSRSEMNVSTLELGDSALYLCASSDQGPNYGYTFGSGTRLTVV.

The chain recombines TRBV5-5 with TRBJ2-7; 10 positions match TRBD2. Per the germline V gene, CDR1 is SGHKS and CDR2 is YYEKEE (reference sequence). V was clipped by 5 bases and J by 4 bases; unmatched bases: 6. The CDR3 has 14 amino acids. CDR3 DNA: TGTGCCAGCAGTAGGAGCGGGGGGGAGTACGAGCAGTACTTC. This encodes CASSRSGGEYEQYF.

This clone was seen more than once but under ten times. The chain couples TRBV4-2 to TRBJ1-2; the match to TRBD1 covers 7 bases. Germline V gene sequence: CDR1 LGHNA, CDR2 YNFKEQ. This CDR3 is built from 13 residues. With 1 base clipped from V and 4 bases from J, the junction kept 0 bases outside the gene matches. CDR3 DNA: TGTGCCAGCAGCCAAGGGACAGGCTATGGCTACACCTTC. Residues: CASSQGTGYGYTF.

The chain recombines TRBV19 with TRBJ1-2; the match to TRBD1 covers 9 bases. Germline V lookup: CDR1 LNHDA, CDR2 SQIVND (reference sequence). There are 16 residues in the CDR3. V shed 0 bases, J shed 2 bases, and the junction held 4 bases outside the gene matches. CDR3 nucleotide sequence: TGTGCCAGTAGTATAGATCAAGACAGGGGGAACTATGGCTACACCTTC. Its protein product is CASSIDQDRGNYGYTF.

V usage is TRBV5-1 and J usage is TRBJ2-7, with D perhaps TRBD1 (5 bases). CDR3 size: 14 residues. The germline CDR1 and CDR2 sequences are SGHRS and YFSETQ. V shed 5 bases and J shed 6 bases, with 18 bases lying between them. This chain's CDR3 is CASSWKGPDAEQYF. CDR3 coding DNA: TGCGCCAGCAGTTGGAAGGGGCCGGACGCCGAGCAGTACTTC.

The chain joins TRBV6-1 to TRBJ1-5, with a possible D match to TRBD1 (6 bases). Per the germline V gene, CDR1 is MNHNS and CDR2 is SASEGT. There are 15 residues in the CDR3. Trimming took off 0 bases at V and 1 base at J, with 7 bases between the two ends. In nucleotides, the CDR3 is TGTGCCAGCAGTGAAGCGCAGGGGAGCAATCAGCCCCAGCATTTT. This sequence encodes CASSEAQGSNQPQHF.

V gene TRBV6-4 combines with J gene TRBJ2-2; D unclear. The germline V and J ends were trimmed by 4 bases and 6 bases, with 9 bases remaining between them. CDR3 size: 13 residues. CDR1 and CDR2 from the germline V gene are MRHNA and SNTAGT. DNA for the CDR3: TGTGCCAGCAGTGCTGTCATGTCCGGGGAGCTGTTTTTT. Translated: CASSAVMSGELFF.

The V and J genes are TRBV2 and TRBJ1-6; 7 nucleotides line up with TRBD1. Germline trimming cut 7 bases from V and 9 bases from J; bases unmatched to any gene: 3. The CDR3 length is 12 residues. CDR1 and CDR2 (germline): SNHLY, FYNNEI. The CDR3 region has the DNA TGTGCCAGCACCGAGGGGGCTTCACCCCTCCACTTT. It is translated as CASTEGASPLHF.

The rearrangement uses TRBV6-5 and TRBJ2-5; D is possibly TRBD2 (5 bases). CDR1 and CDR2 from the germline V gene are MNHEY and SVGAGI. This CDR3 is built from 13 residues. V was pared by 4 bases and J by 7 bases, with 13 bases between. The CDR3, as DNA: TGTGCCAGCAGTTGGGCAGCCGCGGGGACCCAGTACTTC. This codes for CASSWAAAGTQYF.

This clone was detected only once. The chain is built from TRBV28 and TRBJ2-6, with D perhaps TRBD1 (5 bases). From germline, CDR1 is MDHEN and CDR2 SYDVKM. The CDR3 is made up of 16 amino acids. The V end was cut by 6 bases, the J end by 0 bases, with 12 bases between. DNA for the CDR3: TGTGCCAGCAGACCAGGAGACAGCTCTGGGGCCAACGTCCTGACTTTC. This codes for CASRPGDSSGANVLTF.

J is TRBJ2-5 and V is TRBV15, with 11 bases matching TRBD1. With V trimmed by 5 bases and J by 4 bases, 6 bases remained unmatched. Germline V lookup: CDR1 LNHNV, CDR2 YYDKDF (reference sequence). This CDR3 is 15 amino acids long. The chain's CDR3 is CATSGQGAGRETQYF. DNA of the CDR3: TGTGCCACCAGCGGACAGGGGGCAGGGAGAGAGACCCAGTACTTC.

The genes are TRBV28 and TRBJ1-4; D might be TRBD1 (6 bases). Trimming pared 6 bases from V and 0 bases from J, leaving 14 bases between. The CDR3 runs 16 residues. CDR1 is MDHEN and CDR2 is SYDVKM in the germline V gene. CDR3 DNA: TGTGCCAGCAGCCTGGGACACCTTGCAACTAATGAAAAACTGTTTTTT. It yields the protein CASSLGHLATNEKLFF.

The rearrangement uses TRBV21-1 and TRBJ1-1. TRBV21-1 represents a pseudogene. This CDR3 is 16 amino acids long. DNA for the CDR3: TGTGCCAGCAGCAAAGCTCCGGGGTTGGGGGACACTGAAGCTTTCTTT. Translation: CASSKAPGLGDTEAFF.